These 2 T cell receptor beta chains came from one sample sequenced in a study of PD-1 blockade in classical Hodgkin lymphoma. All patients relapsed after autologous stem cell transplantation, and brentuximab vedotin exposure varied. Here immunoSEQ multiplex PCR was the method, and the copy in TCRdb shows in-frame clones only, minus some. The sample includes some 95,000 clones, 75% to 90% of them seen just once. The material sequenced was peripheral blood mononuclear cells (PBMCs), taken before the second cycle of nivolumab. These receptors were collected from a human donor with classical Hodgkin lymphoma.

This rearrangement joins TRBV5-4 to TRBJ2-7; weak D call: TRBD1 (6 bases). Germline V gene data show CDR1 as SGHNT and CDR2 as YYREEE (reference sequence). The CDR3 loop spans 15 amino acids. Between the trimmed V and J ends, which lost 0 bases and 2 bases, there was a span of 12 bases. This CDR3 reads CASSLGGREAYEQYF. The CDR3 coding sequence is TGTGCCAGCAGCTTGGGGGGGCGCGAAGCCTACGAGCAGTACTTC.

The V call is TRBV7-6, the J call TRBJ1-6; tentatively, D is TRBD1 (6 bases). The V end lost 5 bases, the J end lost 4 bases, and 15 bases lay between the germline ends. The CDR3 has 16 amino acids. Germline CDR1 reads SGHVS; CDR2 reads FNYEAQ. The CDR3 DNA reads TGTGCCAGCAGCCATAGCACAGGGCCGTATAATTCACCCCTCCACTTT. It translates to CASSHSTGPYNSPLHF.